What follows are 32 T cell receptor beta chains derived from one specimen sequenced in a study of blood T cell repertoires in COVID-19. Here immunoSEQ multiplex PCR was the method, and the copy in TCRdb shows in-frame clones only, minus some. The sample contains around 200,000 clones, 83% of which appear only once. The material sequenced was peripheral blood. The receptors come from a woman aged 25 to 45 with COVID-19, enrolled during active disease.

In its sample, this clone was seen a few times. The rearrangement links TRBV19 to TRBJ1-1; TRBD1 aligns across 7 bases. The germline gives CDR1 LNHDA, CDR2 SQIVND (reference sequence). The CDR3 is 13 residues long. Unmatched junction bases numbered 3, after V lost 4 bases and J lost 4 bases. CDR3 sequence reads: CASSTQGGTEAFF. In DNA form, the CDR3 reads TGTGCCAGTAGTACCCAGGGGGGCACTGAAGCTTTCTTT.

The rearrangement links TRBV28 to TRBJ1-1; 11 bases map to TRBD1. V dropped 1 base and J dropped 4; count of bases not matched to a gene: 2. Per germline, CDR1 MDHEN and CDR2 SYDVKM. The CDR3 has 15 residues. CDR3: CASSLSGQGATEAFF. CDR3 nucleotide sequence: TGTGCCAGCAGTTTATCCGGACAGGGGGCCACTGAAGCTTTCTTT.

J is TRBJ2-5 and V is TRBV13, with TRBD2 identical over 14 bases. Germline CDR1 is PRHDT and CDR2 is FYEKMQ (reference sequence). The CDR3 extends over 17 amino acids. Losses at the gene ends were 5 bases for V and 2 bases for J; bases not matched to a gene: 7. The CDR3 spells CASSRRLAGGRQETQYF. CDR3 DNA: TGTGCCAGCAGCCGGAGACTAGCGGGAGGGCGGCAAGAGACCCAGTACTTC.

This clone was seen a handful of times. The V and J genes are TRBV5-6 and TRBJ2-4, with 7 bases fitting TRBD1. Germline V gene sequence: CDR1 SGHDT, CDR2 YYEEEE. V lost 4 bases, J lost 4 bases, and 8 bases stayed unmatched. CDR3 length: 15 amino acids. The CDR3 is CASSPKQGEKNIQYF. The CDR3 DNA reads TGTGCCAGCAGCCCCAAGCAGGGGGAGAAAAACATTCAGTACTTC.

V usage is TRBV2 and J usage is TRBJ2-7, with 9 bases aligning to TRBD1. The CDR3 spans 13 residues. CDR1 and CDR2 from the germline V gene are SNHLY and FYNNEI. V was pared by 6 bases and J by 5 bases, with 5 bases of the junction left unmatched. CDR3 in amino acids: CASSRDRADEQYF. CDR3 bases: TGTGCCAGCAGCCGGGACAGGGCGGACGAGCAGTACTTC.

This chain connects TRBV28 to TRBJ2-2, with a tentative D call TRBD1 (6 bases). The V and J ends lost 6 bases and 4 bases respectively, with 12 bases between them. Germline V gene data show CDR1 as MDHEN and CDR2 as SYDVKM. The length of the CDR3 is 14 residues. The CDR3 protein is CASSSTGSTGELFF. In nucleotides, the CDR3 is TGTGCCAGCAGCTCTACAGGGTCCACCGGGGAGCTGTTTTTT.

Here the CDR3 DNA reads TGCGCCAGCAGTTTACCAGGACAGGCCACTGAAGCTTTCTTT. Amino acids: CASSLPGQATEAFF. V and J are TRBV5-1 and TRBJ1-1, with 7 bases fitting TRBD1. The CDR3 runs to 14 residues. The germline gives CDR1 SGHRS, CDR2 YFSETQ. V lost 5 bases, J lost 4 bases, and 8 bases stayed unmatched.

The rearrangement links TRBV6-4 to TRBJ2-3; possibly TRBD2 for D (5 bases). The germline gives CDR1 MRHNA, CDR2 SNTAGT. Between the trimmed V and J ends, which lost 2 bases and 0 bases, there was a span of 9 bases. There are 15 residues in the CDR3. This CDR3 reads CASSDQAVSTDTQYF. The CDR3 DNA sequence: TGTGCCAGCAGTGACCAAGCGGTTAGCACAGATACGCAGTATTTT.

Only a few counts were recorded for this clone. This chain connects TRBV4-1 to TRBJ1-5; 9 positions agree with TRBD1. Germline values: CDR1 MGHRA, CDR2 YSYEKL. V was pared by 2 bases and J by 3 bases, with 11 bases of the junction left unmatched. CDR3 length: 18 residues. Here the CDR3 DNA reads TGCGCCAGCAGCCAAAGGGACAGGGAGGTCGGGGCCAATCAGCCCCAGCATTTT. Encoded protein: CASSQRDREVGANQPQHF.

The V call is TRBV25-1, the J call TRBJ2-5; a possible D gene is TRBD2 (6 bases). The germline V gene has CDR1 MGHDK and CDR2 SYGVNS. The CDR3 has 15 residues. Trimming took 1 base from V and 1 from J, leaving 10 bases between them. CDR3 nucleotide sequence: TGTGCCAGCAGTGAATTCGCGGGGCCCCAAGAGACCCAGTACTTC. It translates to CASSEFAGPQETQYF. The full variable domain, its missing parts supplied by reference TRBV25-1 and TRBJ2-5, is EADIYQTPRYLVIGTGKKITLECSQTMGHDKMYWYQQDPGMELHLIHYSYGVNSTEKGDLSSESTVSRIRTEHFPLTLESARPSHTSQYLCASSEFAGPQETQYFGPGTRLLVL.

The CDR3 loop reads CASSARTGWAETQYF. CDR3 in DNA: TGTGCCAGTAGTGCCCGGACAGGGTGGGCAGAGACCCAGTACTTC. The genes are TRBV19 and TRBJ2-5; 8 nucleotides agree with TRBD1. The CDR3 length is 15 residues. Unmatched junction bases numbered 9, after V lost 5 bases and J lost 4 bases. Germline assignment: CDR1 LNHDA and CDR2 SQIVND (reference sequence).

The chain uses TRBV5-1 and TRBJ1-3, with D possibly TRBD1 on 6 matching bases. Germline CDR1 and CDR2: SGHRS and YFSETQ. CDR3 size: 16 residues. Trimming pared 4 bases from V and 7 bases from J, leaving 21 bases between. DNA of the CDR3: TGCGCCAGCAGCCGGGGACATTCGAACGGCAGGAACACCATATATTTT. Translated, it gives CASSRGHSNGRNTIYF.

The rearrangement links TRBV29-1 to TRBJ1-3; D gene uncertain. The CDR3 has 14 amino acids. CDR1 is SQVTM, CDR2 ANQGSEA, per germline. Trimming shortened V by 4 bases and J by 0 bases, and 10 bases separated the two germline ends. The CDR3 DNA follows: TGCAGCGTTGTTAATAGTGGCTCTGGAAACACCATATATTTT. This sequence encodes CSVVNSGSGNTIYF. The whole variable domain, filled in from reference TRBV29-1 and TRBJ1-3, reads SAVISQKPSRDICQRGTSLTIQCQVDSQVTMMFWYRQQPGQSLTLIATANQGSEATYESGFVIDKFPISRPNLTFSTLTVSNMSPEDSSIYLCSVVNSGSGNTIYFGEGSWLTVV.

The V and J genes are TRBV5-1 and TRBJ2-7; D may be TRBD2 (6 bases). The V end was cut by 1 base, the J end by 3 bases, with 11 bases between. Germline CDR1 SGHRS, CDR2 YFSETQ. CDR3 length equals 14 residues. The CDR3 region has the DNA TGCGCCAGCAGCTTGAGAGGAGGGGACTACGAGCAGTACTTC. Amino acid sequence: CASSLRGGDYEQYF.

The chain joins TRBV5-6 to TRBJ1-3; D might be TRBD1 (5 bases). CDR3 size: 14 residues. Trimming shortened V by 4 bases and J by 0 bases, and 8 bases separated the two germline ends. The germline V gene has CDR1 SGHDT and CDR2 YYEEEE. CDR3 region: CASSGQASGNTIYF. CDR3 coding DNA: TGTGCCAGCAGCGGACAAGCCTCTGGAAACACCATATATTTT.

The chain couples TRBV5-4 to TRBJ2-1; maybe TRBD2 (5 bases). Trimming removed 0 bases from V and 5 bases from J, with 9 bases in between. Germline assignment: CDR1 SGHNT and CDR2 YYREEE (reference sequence). The CDR3 sequence is 14 residues long. The CDR3 nucleotides are TGTGCCAGCAGCTTGGAGTGGGGAGACAATGAGCAGTTCTTC. It yields the protein CASSLEWGDNEQFF. The complete variable domain, with remaining parts taken from reference TRBV5-4 and TRBJ2-1, reads ETGVTQSPTHLIKTRGQQVTLRCSSQSGHNTVSWYQQALGQGPQFIFQYYREEENGRGNFPPRFSGLQFPNYSSELNVNALELDDSALYLCASSLEWGDNEQFFGPGTRLTVL.

The table lists this clone with a few counts. V is TRBV6-6 and J is TRBJ1-3; tentative D call: TRBD1 (6 bases). Germline values: CDR1 MNHNY, CDR2 SVGAGI (reference sequence). Trimming shortened V by 5 bases and J by 0 bases, and 14 bases separated the two germline ends. This CDR3 is built from 16 residues. CDR3 amino acids: CASSIRQAVSGNTIYF. CDR3 coding DNA: TGTGCCAGCAGTATCCGACAGGCAGTCTCTGGAAACACCATATATTTT.

V usage is TRBV18 and J usage is TRBJ1-5; 7 bases are shared with TRBD1. Germline lookup yields CDR1 KGHSH and CDR2 LQKENI. The CDR3 sequence is 16 residues long. Germline trimming cut 4 bases from V and 0 bases from J; bases unmatched to any gene: 6. The CDR3, as DNA: TGTGCCAGCTCACGCTCGACAGGGCCTAGCAATCAGCCCCAGCATTTT. This gives the protein CASSRSTGPSNQPQHF. The whole variable domain, remainder taken from reference TRBV18 and TRBJ1-5, is NAGVMQNPRHLVRRRGQEARLRCSPMKGHSHVYWYRQLPEEGLKFMVYLQKENIIDESGMPKERFSAEFPKEGPSILRIQQVVRGDSAAYFCASSRSTGPSNQPQHFGDGTRLSIL.

The rearrangement joins TRBV10-3 to TRBJ2-2, with 9 bases fitting TRBD2. This CDR3 contains 16 residues. CDR1 and CDR2 from the germline V gene are ENHRY and SYGVKD. The V segment lost 0 bases and the J segment 5 bases; nucleotides outside the gene matches: 4. The CDR3 sequence is CAISESGLAGTGELFF. As DNA, the CDR3 is TGTGCCATCAGTGAGTCGGGACTAGCAGGGACCGGGGAGCTGTTTTTT.

This chain links TRBV4-3 with TRBJ2-7; 7 bases map to TRBD1. The ends lost 2 bases at V and 1 base at J; junction bases unmatched: 8. The CDR3 is 16 residues long. Germline CDR1 is LGHNA and CDR2 is YSLEER. DNA for the CDR3: TGCGCCAGCAGCCAATACCCGGGACAGCTATCCTACGAGCAGTACTTC. It translates to CASSQYPGQLSYEQYF.

The V and J genes are TRBV15 and TRBJ1-1; D gene uncertain. V lost 5 bases and J 7 bases, leaving 14 bases between the germline ends. CDR1 and CDR2 from the germline V gene are LNHNV and YYDKDF (reference sequence). This CDR3 region has 13 residues. CDR3: CATSSRGGGEAFF. The CDR3 nucleotides read TGTGCCACCAGCTCCAGAGGCGGTGGTGAAGCTTTCTTT.

The chain is built from TRBV11-3 and TRBJ1-3; D ambiguous. Germline values: CDR1 SGHNT, CDR2 YENEEA. Trimming removed 3 bases at V and 0 bases at J, with 12 bases between. The CDR3 sequence is 16 residues long. DNA for the CDR3: TGTGCCAGCAGCTTTCTCAACGAGCACTCTGGAAACACCATATATTTT. Translated, it gives CASSFLNEHSGNTIYF.

This clone appeared a single time. The rearrangement uses TRBV4-3 and TRBJ1-4; TRBD1 is a possible D gene (5 bases). The germline CDR1 and CDR2 sequences are LGHNA and YSLEER. The CDR3 is 15 amino acids. V was trimmed by 3 bases and J by 2 bases, leaving 10 bases between them. CDR3 nucleotide sequence: TGCGCCAGCAGCCACCAGAACAGGACTAATGAAAAACTGTTTTTT. It yields the protein CASSHQNRTNEKLFF.

This sequence joins TRBV6-6 and TRBJ1-1, with D unclear. Looked up from germline, CDR1 is MNHNY and CDR2 is SVGAGI (reference sequence). The CDR3 is made up of 16 amino acids. Deletions cut 7 bases from V and 6 bases from J, with 24 bases between. The CDR3 here is CASISSGRRRYPEAFF. The CDR3 nucleotides read TGTGCCAGCATATCGTCGGGGAGAAGACGGTACCCTGAAGCTTTCTTT.

V usage is TRBV18 and J usage is TRBJ1-3; a weak D match, TRBD1 (5 bases). In germline, CDR1 is KGHSH, CDR2 LQKENI. V lost 6 bases and J 8 bases, leaving 23 bases between the germline ends. CDR3 length: 16 residues. CDR3 loop: CASSHTGRATGHTIYF. In nucleotides, the CDR3 is TGTGCCAGCTCCCACACGGGCAGGGCGACTGGGCACACCATATATTTT.

The chain carries TRBV2 and TRBJ2-2; possibly TRBD1 for D (6 bases). The germline V and J ends were trimmed by 9 bases and 6 bases, with 14 bases remaining between them. The CDR3 contains 13 residues. Germline assignment: CDR1 SNHLY and CDR2 FYNNEI. In DNA form, the CDR3 reads TGTGCCAGTCAAACAGGGTCCCCCGGGGAGCTGTTTTTT. Protein product: CASQTGSPGELFF.

This chain links TRBV6-5 with TRBJ2-5, with a tentative D call TRBD1 (5 bases). The CDR3 is made up of 15 amino acids. Germline CDR1 MNHEY, CDR2 SVGAGI. Trimming left V 10 bases short and J 2 bases short, with 20 bases between. As DNA, the CDR3 is TGTGCCACCCGAATGATCCATACAGGACAAGAGACCCAGTACTTC. It yields the protein CATRMIHTGQETQYF.

The CDR3 spells CASSLKAGGSYEQYF. In nucleotides, the CDR3 is TGTGCCAGCAGCTTAAAAGCGGGTGGCTCCTACGAGCAGTACTTC. The chain has TRBV7-6 and TRBJ2-7, with D possibly being TRBD2 (6 bases). The CDR3 extends over 15 amino acids. V dropped 2 bases and J dropped 0 bases, with 11 bases sitting between them. Germline V gene data show CDR1 as SGHVS and CDR2 as FNYEAQ. The variable domain in full, with the rest retrieved from reference TRBV7-6 and TRBJ2-7, is GAGVSQSPRYKVTKRGQDVALRCDPISGHVSLYWYRQALGQGPEFLTYFNYEAQQDKSGLPNDRFSAERPEGSISTLTIQRTEQRDSAMYRCASSLKAGGSYEQYFGPGTRLTVT.

This chain joins TRBV25-1 and TRBJ1-6; D is uncertain. This CDR3 comprises 16 residues. Trimming removed 1 base from V and 10 bases from J, with 17 bases in between. Germline-derived CDR1 and CDR2 are MGHDK and SYGVNS. The DNA of the CDR3 is TGTGCCAGCAGTGAATCCGAGTCCGAGCTCACCTCACCCCTCCACTTT. It translates to CASSESESELTSPLHF. The whole variable domain, remainder taken from reference TRBV25-1 and TRBJ1-6, is EADIYQTPRYLVIGTGKKITLECSQTMGHDKMYWYQQDPGMELHLIHYSYGVNSTEKGDLSSESTVSRIRTEHFPLTLESARPSHTSQYLCASSESESELTSPLHFGNGTRLTVT.

The chain recombines TRBV7-9 with TRBJ2-3, with 8 bases aligning to TRBD1. Germline CDR1 SEHNR, CDR2 FQNEAQ (reference sequence). This CDR3 comprises 16 residues. Trimming took 0 bases from V and 2 from J; bases not matched to a gene: 4. The CDR3 nucleotides read TGTGCCAGCAGCTTAGCGAGGACAGGGATCACAGATACGCAGTATTTT. Its protein product is CASSLARTGITDTQYF.

The chain carries TRBV7-3 and TRBJ1-3, with TRBD1 as a possible D gene (5 bases). Germline V gene lookup returns CDR1 SGHTA and CDR2 FQGTGA. The V end lost 5 bases, the J end lost 0 bases, and 14 bases lay between the germline ends. CDR3 length: 16 amino acids. CDR3 DNA: TGTGCCAGCAGCCAGATGACAGCGAGCTCTGGAAACACCATATATTTT. Amino acids: CASSQMTASSGNTIYF. Complete variable domain (other parts from reference TRBV7-3 and TRBJ1-3): GAGVSQTPSNKVTEKGKYVELRCDPISGHTALYWYRQSLGQGPEFLIYFQGTGAADDSGLPNDRFFAVRPEGSVSTLKIQRTERGDSAVYLCASSQMTASSGNTIYFGEGSWLTVV.

This clone showed up just once. The chain recombines TRBV6-2 or TRBV6-3 with TRBJ2-3; 8 bases map to TRBD1. The CDR3 is 15 amino acids. V dropped 2 bases and J dropped 4; count of bases not matched to a gene: 5. Germline loops: CDR1 MNHEY, CDR2 SVGEGT. The CDR3 region has the DNA TGTGCCAGCAGTTACGCGGGACAGGCAGCAGATACGCAGTATTTT. Residues: CASSYAGQAADTQYF.